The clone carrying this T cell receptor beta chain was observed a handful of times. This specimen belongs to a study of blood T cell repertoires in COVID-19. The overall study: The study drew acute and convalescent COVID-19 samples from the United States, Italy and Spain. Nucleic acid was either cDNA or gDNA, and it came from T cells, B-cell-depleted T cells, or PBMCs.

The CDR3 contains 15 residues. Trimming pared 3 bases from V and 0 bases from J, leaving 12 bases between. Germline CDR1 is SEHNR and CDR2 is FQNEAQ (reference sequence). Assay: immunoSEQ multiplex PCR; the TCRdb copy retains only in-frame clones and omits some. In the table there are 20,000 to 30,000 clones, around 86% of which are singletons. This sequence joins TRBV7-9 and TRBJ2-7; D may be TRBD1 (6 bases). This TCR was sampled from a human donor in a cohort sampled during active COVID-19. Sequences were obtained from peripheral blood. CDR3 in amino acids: CASSLGDRLSYEQYF. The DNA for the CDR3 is TGTGCCAGCAGCTTGGGAGACAGGCTCTCCTACGAGCAGTACTTC.